Below, 24 T cell receptor beta chains from the same sample are listed, as sequenced in a study of blood T cell repertoires in COVID-19. Assay used: immunoSEQ multiplex PCR; TCRdb lists only in-frame clones, some missing. The repertoire holds 200,000 or so clones, with roughly 80% as singletons. Sequences were obtained from peripheral blood. The receptors were sampled from a human donor in a cohort sampled during active COVID-19.

The chain links TRBV11-1 to TRBJ2-7; 8 bases fit TRBD1. J lost 3 bases, V lost 4 bases, and 5 bases had no gene match. Germline V gene sequence: CDR1 SGHAT, CDR2 FQDESV (reference sequence). This CDR3 spans 14 amino acids. Here the CDR3 reads CASSSGQAYYEQYF. The CDR3 nucleotides read TGTGCCAGCAGCTCGGGACAGGCATACTACGAGCAGTACTTC.

The chain recombines TRBV28 with TRBJ1-2; TRBD1 might be the D (6 bases). The CDR3 is 14 residues long. V shed 5 bases and J shed 3 bases, with 13 bases lying between them. Germline loops: CDR1 MDHEN, CDR2 SYDVKM. Here the CDR3 reads CASSPLGAYYGYTF. The CDR3 region has the DNA TGTGCCAGCAGTCCACTGGGGGCATACTATGGCTACACCTTC.

The rearrangement uses TRBV5-1 and TRBJ1-1; D may be TRBD1 (6 bases). CDR1 is SGHRS and CDR2 is YFSETQ in the germline V gene. The CDR3 is 16 residues long. Trimming stripped 4 bases from V and 3 bases from J, with 19 bases between. The CDR3: CASSATQGVGDTEAFF. The CDR3 DNA sequence: TGCGCCAGCAGCGCTACACAGGGAGTGGGAGACACTGAAGCTTTCTTT.

This chain connects TRBV18 to TRBJ1-1; 7 bases are a match to TRBD1. Losses at the gene ends were 7 bases for V and 0 bases for J; bases not matched to a gene: 8. The length of the CDR3 is 15 residues. CDR1 is KGHSH, CDR2 LQKENI, per germline. The CDR3 loop reads CASYPIQGMNTEAFF. Here the CDR3 DNA reads TGTGCCAGCTACCCTATACAGGGGATGAACACTGAAGCTTTCTTT.

This chain connects TRBV29-1 to TRBJ2-1, with 9 bases matching TRBD2. Per the germline V gene, CDR1 is SQVTM and CDR2 is ANQGSEA. Unmatched junction bases numbered 8, after V lost 7 bases and J lost 1 base. The CDR3 is 15 amino acids. The CDR3, as DNA: TGCAGCGCTATAATAGCGGGAGTGTCCTACAATGAGCAGTTCTTC. This sequence encodes CSAIIAGVSYNEQFF.

The rearrangement uses TRBV3-1 (or the pseudogene TRBV3-2) and TRBJ1-2; possibly TRBD1 for D (6 bases). Germline values: CDR1 LGHDT, CDR2 YNNKEL (reference sequence). This CDR3 is built from 13 residues. V gave up 1 base and J gave up 6 bases, with 9 bases separating them. The CDR3 DNA follows: TGTGCCAGCAGCCAAGGGCAGGGGAATGGCTACACCTTC. This translates into CASSQGQGNGYTF.

This chain links TRBV18 with TRBJ1-2; 8 positions match TRBD1. Germline CDR1 KGHSH, CDR2 LQKENI. This CDR3 has 15 amino acids. V shed 2 bases and J 3 bases; nucleotides not matched to a gene: 5. CDR3 region: CASSPYQGADYGYTF. The CDR3 nucleotides are TGTGCCAGCTCACCATACCAGGGGGCTGACTATGGCTACACCTTC.

This clone was found a few times. The CDR3, as DNA: TGTGCCAGCAGCTTAGCGGGACTTCTTAATGAGCAGTTCTTC. Its protein is CASSLAGLLNEQFF. The genes are TRBV7-9 and TRBJ2-1, with D maybe TRBD2 (6 bases). Trimming removed 0 bases at V and 7 bases at J, with 10 bases between. CDR3 size: 14 residues. Looked up from germline, CDR1 is SEHNR and CDR2 is FQNEAQ (reference sequence).

This chain joins TRBV15 and TRBJ2-7, with TRBD2 matching over 7 bases. This CDR3 is 17 amino acids long. From germline, CDR1 is LNHNV and CDR2 YYDKDF (reference sequence). After removal of 1 base from V and 0 bases from J, the junction contained 9 bases not matched to a gene. This CDR3 is CATSRGVGAGFSYEQYF. CDR3 DNA sequence: TGTGCCACCAGCAGAGGGGTTGGAGCGGGATTCTCCTACGAGCAGTACTTC.

This clone was detected only a few times. This chain connects TRBV4-1 to TRBJ1-6; tentative D call: TRBD1 (5 bases). Germline V CDR1 and CDR2: MGHRA, YSYEKL. This CDR3 spans 15 amino acids. Trimming stripped 0 bases from V and 9 bases from J, with 12 bases between. The CDR3 is CASSQESAQGSPLHF. For the CDR3, the DNA is TGCGCCAGCAGCCAAGAATCGGCCCAGGGTTCACCCCTCCACTTT.

This clone was picked up one time. The rearrangement links TRBV18 to TRBJ2-7; 8 positions agree with TRBD1. The J segment lost 2 bases and the V segment lost 3 bases, leaving 6 bases of the junction unmatched. Germline V CDR1 and CDR2: KGHSH, LQKENI. The CDR3 has 15 residues. CDR3 protein: CASSPGNRGAYEQYF. The DNA for the CDR3 is TGTGCCAGCTCACCTGGGAACAGGGGGGCCTACGAGCAGTACTTC.

The genes are TRBV7-8 and TRBJ1-1; D unresolved. V lost 7 bases and J 0 bases, leaving 15 bases between the germline ends. CDR1 and CDR2 (germline): SGHVS, FQNEAQ. This CDR3 has 15 amino acids. The CDR3 is CASTLALRMNTEAFF. The CDR3 region has the DNA TGTGCCAGCACCCTAGCTCTACGAATGAACACTGAAGCTTTCTTT. Supplemented by reference TRBV7-8 and TRBJ1-1, the full variable domain reads GAGVSQSPRYKVAKRGQDVALRCDPISGHVSLFWYQQALGQGPEFLTYFQNEAQLDKSGLPSDRFFAERPEGSVSTLKIQRTQQEDSAVYLCASTLALRMNTEAFFGQGTRLTVV.

CDR3 DNA: TGTGCCAGCAGTCCCCGGGGGGACACAGATACGCAGTATTTT. Amino acid sequence: CASSPRGDTDTQYF. The genes are TRBV6-4 and TRBJ2-3; 7 bases map to TRBD2. The length of the CDR3 is 14 residues. Germline V lookup: CDR1 MRHNA, CDR2 SNTAGT. Unmatched junction bases numbered 4, after V lost 5 bases and J lost 2 bases.

The V gene is TRBV5-4, the J gene TRBJ2-7; 9 nucleotides align to TRBD2. This CDR3 spans 15 amino acids. The trim removed 4 bases at V and 3 bases at J, leaving 8 bases unmatched. Germline loops: CDR1 SGHNT, CDR2 YYREEE (reference sequence). The CDR3 DNA reads TGTGCCAGCAGCCCCAGCGGCGGGAGGGACTACGAGCAGTACTTC. It is translated as CASSPSGGRDYEQYF.

This chain links TRBV7-8 with TRBJ2-6, with D possibly matching TRBD1 (6 bases). Germline V gives CDR1 SGHVS, CDR2 FQNEAQ. Trimming took 1 base from V and 1 from J, leaving 11 bases between them. The CDR3 runs to 17 residues. CDR3 protein: CASSLDRVLSGANVLTF. In nucleotides, the CDR3 is TGTGCCAGCAGCTTAGACAGGGTACTATCTGGGGCCAACGTCCTGACTTTC.

This rearrangement joins TRBV4-1 to TRBJ1-3; D is perhaps TRBD1 (6 bases). Per germline, CDR1 MGHRA and CDR2 YSYEKL. V dropped 4 bases and J dropped 4 bases, with 11 bases sitting between them. There are 14 residues in the CDR3. In nucleotides, the CDR3 is TGCGCCAGCAGCCGACCAGGGACAGGAAACACCATATATTTT. Protein sequence: CASSRPGTGNTIYF.

This clone was seen once. This chain connects TRBV7-9 to TRBJ1-1; tentative D call: TRBD1 (5 bases). This CDR3 has 15 residues. Germline V gene sequence: CDR1 SEHNR, CDR2 FQNEAQ (reference sequence). The ends were cut back, 3 bases at V and 6 bases at J, with 17 bases in the middle. The CDR3 reads CASSFLRGSLAEAFF. CDR3 DNA: TGTGCCAGCAGCTTTCTTAGGGGATCGTTGGCTGAAGCTTTCTTT.

This clone has a handful of counts. The chain employs TRBV29-1 and TRBJ1-5, with TRBD1 matching 8 bases. The CDR3 is made up of 13 amino acids. The J segment lost 1 base and the V segment lost 7 bases, leaving 3 bases of the junction unmatched. Per germline, CDR1 SQVTM and CDR2 ANQGSEA. The DNA of the CDR3 is TGCAGCGCCAGGGGGCAGAGCAATCAGCCCCAGCATTTT. Its protein is CSARGQSNQPQHF.

The chain combines TRBV5-6 with TRBJ2-7, with 12 bases matching TRBD2. CDR1 and CDR2 (germline): SGHDT, YYEEEE. The CDR3 contains 15 residues. J was trimmed by 9 bases and V by 4 bases; bases with no gene match: 11. The CDR3 sequence is CASSGWTSGTLGQYF. In DNA, the CDR3 is TGTGCCAGCAGCGGTTGGACTAGCGGGACTCTTGGGCAGTACTTC.

The chain carries TRBV6-5 and TRBJ2-7; 7 positions match TRBD2. Germline loops: CDR1 MNHEY, CDR2 SVGAGI. The CDR3 contains 13 residues. V trimming: 8 bases; J trimming: 3 bases; junction bases outside the gene matches: 7. This CDR3 is CASRLADFYEQYF. The CDR3, as DNA: TGTGCCAGCCGCCTAGCGGATTTCTACGAGCAGTACTTC.

V is TRBV6-2 or TRBV6-3 and J is TRBJ2-5, with 11 bases that match TRBD2. After removal of 6 bases from V and 5 bases from J, the junction contained 11 bases not matched to a gene. Germline V gives CDR1 MNHEY, CDR2 SVGEGT. The CDR3 is 16 residues long. The CDR3 sequence: CASSLGTSGPRETQYF. Written as DNA, the CDR3 is TGTGCCAGCAGCCTTGGGACTAGCGGACCGCGGGAGACCCAGTACTTC.

This sequence joins TRBV28 and TRBJ1-1; the D gene is possibly TRBD1 (6 bases). This CDR3 spans 10 amino acids. Germline V lookup: CDR1 MDHEN, CDR2 SYDVKM. Trimming took off 11 bases at V and 7 bases at J, with 11 bases between the two ends. CDR3 sequence: CAVGAREAFF. CDR3 DNA sequence: TGTGCCGTGGGGGCCCGTGAAGCTTTCTTT.

This clone showed up just a few times. The chain carries TRBV3-1 (or the pseudogene TRBV3-2) and TRBJ2-1; maybe TRBD2 (6 bases). The germline V gene has CDR1 LGHDT and CDR2 YNNKEL (reference sequence). V dropped 8 bases and J dropped 4 bases, with 9 bases sitting between them. The CDR3 has 12 residues. The CDR3 is CASGGDYNEQFF. The CDR3 nucleotides are TGTGCCAGCGGAGGGGATTACAATGAGCAGTTCTTC.

The chain uses TRBV3-1 (or the pseudogene TRBV3-2) and TRBJ1-1, with no clear D. V shed 8 bases and J shed 10 bases, with 11 bases lying between them. CDR3 length equals 10 residues. The germline V gene has CDR1 LGHDT and CDR2 YNNKEL (reference sequence). CDR3 residues: CASGPLGAFF. CDR3 bases: TGTGCCAGCGGGCCTTTGGGAGCTTTCTTT.